Given below is one TCR beta chain in context. Its matching antigen is unknown. These data originate in a study of OX40 agonist ivuxolimab in advanced cancers. Study-wide background: Patients receiving dose escalation had hepatocellular carcinoma, melanoma, renal cell or head and neck cancer.

Study outcomes and limitations: In CD8+ T cells, expanded clones were on average more numerous than in CD4+. No determination was made of the antigen specificity of the expanded peripheral T cells.

Produced via immunoSEQ multiplex PCR; TCRdb's table is partial and in-frame only. The table lists about 92,000 clones, approximately 80% of them singletons, with about 5.8% in the top ten. The sequencing here drew on CD4+ or CD8+ T cells sorted from blood, taken in a trial of the OX40 agonist ivuxolimab. This clonotype originated in an adult with an advanced solid tumor such as melanoma, head and neck, liver or kidney cancer.

The CDR3 reads CASGDRSNQPQHF. CDR3 DNA: TGTGCCAGCGGGGACAGGAGCAATCAGCCCCAGCATTTT. The chain couples TRBV9 to TRBJ1-5, with 8 nucleotides matching TRBD1. This CDR3 comprises 13 residues. V was pared by 7 bases and J by 1 base, with 1 base of the junction left unmatched. Germline lookup yields CDR1 SGDLS and CDR2 YYNGEE.